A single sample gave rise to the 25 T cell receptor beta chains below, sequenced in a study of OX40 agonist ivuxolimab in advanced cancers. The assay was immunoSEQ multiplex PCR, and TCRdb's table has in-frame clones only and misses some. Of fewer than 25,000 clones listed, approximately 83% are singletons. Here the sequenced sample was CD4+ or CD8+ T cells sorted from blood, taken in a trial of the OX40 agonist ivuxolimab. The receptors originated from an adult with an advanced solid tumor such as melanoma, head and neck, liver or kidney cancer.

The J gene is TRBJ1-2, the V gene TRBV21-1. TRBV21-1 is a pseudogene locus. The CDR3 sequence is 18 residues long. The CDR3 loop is CASSKVAPTKGTNYGYTF. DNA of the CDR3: TGTGCCAGCAGCAAAGTGGCCCCCACAAAGGGAACTAACTATGGCTACACCTTC.

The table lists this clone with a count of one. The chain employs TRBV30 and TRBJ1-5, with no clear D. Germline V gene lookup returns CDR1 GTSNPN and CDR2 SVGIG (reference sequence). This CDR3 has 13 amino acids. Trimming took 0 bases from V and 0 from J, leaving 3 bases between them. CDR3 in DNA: TGTGCCTGGAGTGTCAGTAGCAATCAGCCCCAGCATTTT. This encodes CAWSVSSNQPQHF.

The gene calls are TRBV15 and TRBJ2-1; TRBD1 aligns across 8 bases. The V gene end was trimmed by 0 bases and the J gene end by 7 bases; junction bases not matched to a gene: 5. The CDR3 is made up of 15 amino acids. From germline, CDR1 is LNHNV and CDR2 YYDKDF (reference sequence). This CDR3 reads CATSRDRTGSNEQFF. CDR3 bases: TGTGCCACCAGCAGAGATAGGACAGGGTCTAATGAGCAGTTCTTC.

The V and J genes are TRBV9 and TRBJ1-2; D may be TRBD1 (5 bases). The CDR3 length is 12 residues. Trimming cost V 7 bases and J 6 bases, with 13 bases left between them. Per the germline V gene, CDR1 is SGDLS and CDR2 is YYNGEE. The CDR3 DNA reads TGTGCCAGCTCGGAGGGGACGCATGGCTACACCTTC. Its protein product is CASSEGTHGYTF.

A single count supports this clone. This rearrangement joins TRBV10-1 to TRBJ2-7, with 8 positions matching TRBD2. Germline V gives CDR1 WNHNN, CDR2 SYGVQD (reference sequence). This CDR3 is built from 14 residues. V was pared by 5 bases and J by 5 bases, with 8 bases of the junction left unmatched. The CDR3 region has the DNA TGCGCCAGCAGTAACACGGGACTAGGAGACGAGCAGTACTTC. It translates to CASSNTGLGDEQYF.

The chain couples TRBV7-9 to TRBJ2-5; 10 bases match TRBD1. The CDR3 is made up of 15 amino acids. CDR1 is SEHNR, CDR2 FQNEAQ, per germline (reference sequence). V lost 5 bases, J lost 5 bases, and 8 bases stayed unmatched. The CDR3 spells CASSRDRGLFETQYF. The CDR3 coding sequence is TGTGCCAGCAGCCGGGACAGGGGTCTCTTTGAGACCCAGTACTTC.

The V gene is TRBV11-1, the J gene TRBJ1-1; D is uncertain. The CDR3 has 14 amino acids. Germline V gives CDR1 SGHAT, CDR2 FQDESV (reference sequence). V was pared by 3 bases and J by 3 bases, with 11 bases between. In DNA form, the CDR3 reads TGTGCCAGCAGCTTTCGACGTTCACACACTGAAGCTTTCTTT. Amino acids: CASSFRRSHTEAFF.

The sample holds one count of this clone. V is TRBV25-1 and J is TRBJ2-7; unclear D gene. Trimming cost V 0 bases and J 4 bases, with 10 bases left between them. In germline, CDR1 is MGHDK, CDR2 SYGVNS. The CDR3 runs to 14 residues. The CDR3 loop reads CASSEYTREYEQYF. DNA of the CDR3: TGTGCCAGCAGTGAATATACAAGAGAATACGAGCAGTACTTC.

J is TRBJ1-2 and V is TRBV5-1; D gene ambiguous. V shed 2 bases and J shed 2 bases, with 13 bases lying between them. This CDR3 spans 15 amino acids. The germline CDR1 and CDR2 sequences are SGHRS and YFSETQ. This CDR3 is CASSLDGTRNYGYTF. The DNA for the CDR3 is TGCGCCAGCAGCTTAGACGGCACTAGAAACTATGGCTACACCTTC.

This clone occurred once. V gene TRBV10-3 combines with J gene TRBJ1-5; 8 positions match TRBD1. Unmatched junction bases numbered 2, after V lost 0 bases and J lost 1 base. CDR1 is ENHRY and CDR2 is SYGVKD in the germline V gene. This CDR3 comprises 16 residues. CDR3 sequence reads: CAISESGQVSNQPQHF. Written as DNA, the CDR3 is TGTGCCATCAGTGAGTCGGGACAGGTCAGCAATCAGCCCCAGCATTTT.

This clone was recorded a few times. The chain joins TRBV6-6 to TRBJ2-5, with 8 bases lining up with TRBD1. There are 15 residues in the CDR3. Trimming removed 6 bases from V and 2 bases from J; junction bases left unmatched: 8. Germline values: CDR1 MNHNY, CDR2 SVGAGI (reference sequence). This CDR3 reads CASRDTGTGQETQYF. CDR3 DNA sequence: TGTGCCAGCAGGGACACCGGGACAGGACAAGAGACCCAGTACTTC.

DNA of the CDR3: TGCGCCACCGCGGGACTAGCGGGAGTTGATACGCAGTATTTT. As protein: CATAGLAGVDTQYF. This chain links TRBV10-2 with TRBJ2-3, with 14 bases aligning to TRBD2. Unmatched junction bases numbered 6, after V lost 10 bases and J lost 6 bases. The CDR3 has 14 amino acids. The V gene's germline CDR1 is WSHSY and CDR2 SAAADI.

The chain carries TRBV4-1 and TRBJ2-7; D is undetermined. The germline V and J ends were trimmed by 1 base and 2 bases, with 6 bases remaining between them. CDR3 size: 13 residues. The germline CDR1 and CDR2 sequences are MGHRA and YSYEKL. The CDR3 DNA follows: TGCGCCAGCAGCCAAGTCTTGGCCTACGAGCAGTACTTC. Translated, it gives CASSQVLAYEQYF.

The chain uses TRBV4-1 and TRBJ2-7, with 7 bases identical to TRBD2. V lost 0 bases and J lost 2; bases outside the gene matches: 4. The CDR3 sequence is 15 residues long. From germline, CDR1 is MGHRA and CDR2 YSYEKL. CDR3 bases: TGCGCCAGCAGCCAAGAACCGCGGGGGACCTACGAGCAGTACTTC. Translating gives CASSQEPRGTYEQYF.

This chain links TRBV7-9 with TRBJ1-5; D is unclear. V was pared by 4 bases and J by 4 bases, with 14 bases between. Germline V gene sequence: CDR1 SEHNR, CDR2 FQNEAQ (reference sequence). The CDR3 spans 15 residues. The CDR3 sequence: CASSSDAERNQPQHF. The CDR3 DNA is TGTGCCAGCAGCTCGGATGCCGAACGTAATCAGCCCCAGCATTTT. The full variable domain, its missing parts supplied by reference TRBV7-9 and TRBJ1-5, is DTGVSQNPRHKITKRGQNVTFRCDPISEHNRLYWYRQTLGQGPEFLTYFQNEAQLEKSRLLSDRFSAERPKGSFSTLEIQRTEQGDSAMYLCASSSDAERNQPQHFGDGTRLSIL.

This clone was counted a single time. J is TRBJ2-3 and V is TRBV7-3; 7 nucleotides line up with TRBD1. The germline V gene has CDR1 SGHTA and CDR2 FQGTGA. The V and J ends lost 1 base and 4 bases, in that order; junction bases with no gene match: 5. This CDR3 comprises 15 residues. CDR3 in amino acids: CASSLMGTAADTQYF. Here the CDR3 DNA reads TGTGCCAGCAGCTTAATGGGGACAGCTGCAGATACGCAGTATTTT.

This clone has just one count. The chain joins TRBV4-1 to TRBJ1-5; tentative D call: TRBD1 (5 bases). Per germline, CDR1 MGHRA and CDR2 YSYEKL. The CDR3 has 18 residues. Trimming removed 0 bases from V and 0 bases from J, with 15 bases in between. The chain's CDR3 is CASSQDLIGANSNQPQHF. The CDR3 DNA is TGCGCCAGCAGCCAAGATTTGATCGGGGCAAATAGCAATCAGCCCCAGCATTTT.

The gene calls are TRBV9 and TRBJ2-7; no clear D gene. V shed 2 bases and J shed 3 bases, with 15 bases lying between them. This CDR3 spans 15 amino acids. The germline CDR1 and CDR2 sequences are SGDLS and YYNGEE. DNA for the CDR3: TGTGCCAGCAGCGTGGAAGCCGGGCTTGGCTACGAGCAGTACTTC. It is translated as CASSVEAGLGYEQYF.

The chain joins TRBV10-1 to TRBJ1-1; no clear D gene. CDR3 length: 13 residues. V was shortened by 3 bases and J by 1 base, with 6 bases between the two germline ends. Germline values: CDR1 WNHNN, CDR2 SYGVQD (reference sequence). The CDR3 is CASSERGNTEAFF. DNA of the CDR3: TGCGCCAGCAGTGAACGGGGGAACACTGAAGCTTTCTTT.

The CDR3 loop is CASSPPGSLGYTF. The CDR3 bases are TGTGCCAGCAGCCCACCAGGTAGCCTTGGCTACACCTTC. The genes are TRBV11-3 and TRBJ1-2; D unclear. The V gene lost 5 bases and the J gene lost 7 bases, with 14 bases spanning the gap. Germline V lookup: CDR1 SGHNT, CDR2 YENEEA. The length of the CDR3 is 13 residues.

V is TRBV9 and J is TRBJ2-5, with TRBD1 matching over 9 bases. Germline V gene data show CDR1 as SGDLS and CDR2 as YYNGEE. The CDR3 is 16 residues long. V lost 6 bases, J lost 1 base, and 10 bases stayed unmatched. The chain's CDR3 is CASTRSGTGFQETQYF. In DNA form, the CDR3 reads TGTGCCAGCACCCGTTCCGGGACAGGGTTCCAAGAGACCCAGTACTTC.

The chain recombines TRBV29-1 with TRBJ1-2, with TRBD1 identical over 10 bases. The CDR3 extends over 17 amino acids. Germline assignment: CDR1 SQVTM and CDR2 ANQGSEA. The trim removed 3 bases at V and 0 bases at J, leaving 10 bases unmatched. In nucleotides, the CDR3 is TGCAGCGTTGAGGGTGGGACAGGGGATCTCTCTAACTATGGCTACACCTTC. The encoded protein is CSVEGGTGDLSNYGYTF.

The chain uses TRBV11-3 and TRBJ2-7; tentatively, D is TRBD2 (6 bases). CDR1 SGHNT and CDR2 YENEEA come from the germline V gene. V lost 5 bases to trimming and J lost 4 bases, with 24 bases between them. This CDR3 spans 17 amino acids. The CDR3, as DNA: TGTGCCAGCAGCGTGAGTGGGGGACTCCTCGGTGGGTACGAGCAGTACTTC. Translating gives CASSVSGGLLGGYEQYF.

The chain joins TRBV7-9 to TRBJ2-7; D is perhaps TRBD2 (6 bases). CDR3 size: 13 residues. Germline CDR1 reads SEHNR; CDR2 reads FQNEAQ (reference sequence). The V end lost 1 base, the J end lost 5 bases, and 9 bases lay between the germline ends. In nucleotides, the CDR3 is TGTGCCAGCAGCTTAGAACCGGGAGACGAGCAGTACTTC. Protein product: CASSLEPGDEQYF.

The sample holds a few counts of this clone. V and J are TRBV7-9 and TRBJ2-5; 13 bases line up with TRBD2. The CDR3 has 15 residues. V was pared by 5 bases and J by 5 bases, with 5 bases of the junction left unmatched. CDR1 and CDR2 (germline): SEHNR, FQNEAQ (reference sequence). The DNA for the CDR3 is TGTGCCAGCAGCGCAAGACTAGCGGGGGGCGAGACCCAGTACTTC. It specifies CASSARLAGGETQYF.